The source of this T cell receptor beta chain is a study of blood T cells in healthy people across ages (dated by TCRdb to the mid-2010s). About the study as a whole: Template switching captured roughly one uniquely barcoded TCR beta cDNA molecule per two T cells in model experiments. To avoid experimental bias, donors of different ages were randomly spread across the sequencing lanes. The study measured age-related changes in TCR beta repertoire diversity using deep sequencing normalized with unique cDNA molecular identifiers. Donors were grouped into four age groups: young (average 16 years), middle-aged (39), aged (approximately 58) and long-lived (roughly 80). The study analyzed two additional independent replicas of 1 million unique cDNA reads from the same blood draw for two donors, one aged 18 to 30 and one aged 80 or older. What the authors observed across the whole study: Since profiling was done on bulk unsorted PBMCs, naive and antigen-experienced compartments could not be conclusively compared. Estimates of total diversity based on one million sequenced T cells were considered lower bounds and underestimates. As age increased, observed TCR beta diversity per million T cells dropped in a roughly linear way, and a significant reduction was already evident by age 40. The long-lived group showed more naive CD4+ T cells, fewer expanded clones and increased TCR diversity than the aged group, suggesting age selection. A strong correlation was found between observed TCR beta diversity and the percentage of naive T cells measured by flow cytometry. Because donor CMV infection status was unknown, age-related changes in expanded clonotypes were potentially confounded.

The donors were a few dozen Caucasian individuals from Russia, aged roughly 6 to 95 years, who were systemically healthy. Roughly 10 milliliters of peripheral blood were collected from each donor into EDTA-treated Vacutainer tubes. Ficoll-Paque density-gradient centrifugation was used to isolate PBMCs, with at least 6.5 million per sample. Total RNA was extracted from PBMCs with Trizol reagent, with at least 5.5 micrograms obtained per sample. For every donor, an aliquot of PBMCs went through flow cytometry to measure the percentages of naive CD45RAhigh/CD27high T cells. This clonotype has a handful of counts. Its cognate antigen has yet to be identified. No base qualities exist here, and no much larger clone lies one base off it. CDR1 and CDR2 are drawn from the germline V gene: SGHTA, FQGNSA. The junction carries 11 bases between V and J, which are trimmed by 6 bases and 0 bases respectively. CDR3 length: 14 amino acids, cysteine to phenylalanine. Solely the CDR3 DNA is kept, with 42 bases framed from the first base.

The library was built by means of 5' RACE. Sequencing used an Illumina HiSeq 2500. The second PCR ran for about 6 to 11 cycles and used a J-beta primer mix along with a sample-barcoded 5' primer. A unique molecular identifier was introduced onto each TCR beta cDNA molecule by a template-switch 5' adaptor carrying 12 random nucleotides. Each sample yielded at least 2.5 million CDR3-containing paired-end reads. First-strand cDNA synthesis was performed from all RNA using the Mint cDNA synthesis kit, with priming by a TRBC-specific oligonucleotide. Following uracil-DNA glycosylase treatment, all cDNA underwent a first 18-cycle PCR with the universal primers M1SS and BC2_uni_R. Regarding the original processing steps: Normalization of each sample was performed by random selection of 1 million high-quality reads, each carrying a distinct molecular identifier. Instead of being binned into consensus sequences, reads that shared molecular identifiers were thrown out. MiTCR, set to a Q25 quality threshold and the strictest error-elimination algorithm, was used for CDR3 identification, clonotype clustering and error correction. A nonparametric unseen species model with Euler transformation was used to estimate lower-bound total TCR beta diversity. TCRdb handled the public reads itself, with Q25 trimming in fastp and clone calling in MiXCR, and kept productive beta chains. Rows matching on CDR3 protein sequence are summarized as one entry with the most common DNA and genes. TCRdb, not the authors, supplied the V and J calls. This sample holds some 1.7 million distinct CDR3 sequences; roughly 30% were observed only once. The ten most abundant clones make up 7% to 9% of the sample.

Sequenced material: blood. The receptor comes from a woman in her twenties or thirties in good health. The chain was built from TRBV7-2 and TRBJ1-2, with TRBD1 tentatively as D gene (6 bases match). The CDR3 protein sequence reads: CASSTGRANYGYTF. The DNA sequence reads TGTGCCAGCAGTACAGGGAGAGCTAACTATGGCTACACCTTC.